This entry is about one T cell receptor beta chain. The antigen remains unidentified. This specimen belongs to a study of cytomegalovirus exposure and HLA in healthy donors. Study conclusions and caveats: Among the sequence variants, a highly shared cluster was likely an artifact of sequencing. The listing of 160 or so TCR beta chains classed them as cytomegalovirus-associated.

Looked up from germline, CDR1 is SGHRS and CDR2 is YFSETQ. V shed 0 bases and J shed 0 bases, with 10 bases lying between them. The CDR3 has 15 amino acids. In the PCR, 60 Vbeta and 13 Jbeta primers were used. Using immunoSEQ multiplex PCR, the repertoire was profiled, and TCRdb retains in-frame clones only, with some absent. Of fewer than 70,000 clones listed, 75% to 90% are singletons. The rearrangement joins TRBV5-1 to TRBJ2-7; D is perhaps TRBD1 (5 bases). The clonotype comes from a woman in her thirties or forties in good health and CMV-seronegative. The specimen was PBMCs. Here the CDR3 DNA reads TGCGCCAGCAGCTTGGGTTTAGGGGACTCCTACGAGCAGTACTTC. Its translation: CASSLGLGDSYEQYF.